The 22 T cell receptor beta chains reported below all come from one sample, sequenced in a study of post-analysis software for immune sequencing data. Every TCR beta cDNA library bore unique molecular identifiers. TCRdb used MiXCR to reprocess the PCR reads, holding one entry per CDR3 protein. The profile shows more than 500,000 distinct CDR3 sequences, roughly 34% of them singletons. Notes on the study in general: The study found TRBV5-6, TRBV5-1 and TRBV20-1 among five TRBV segments more frequent in patients than controls.

These receptors lack a known antigen. Sequenced input: blood. These receptors were obtained from a girl aged 2-17 years with multiple sclerosis.

This CDR3 is CASREGELFF. Written as DNA, the CDR3 is TGTGCCAGCAGGGAAGGGGAGCTGTTTTTT. The chain is built from TRBV6-2 or TRBV6-3 and TRBJ2-2, with unresolved D. V was clipped by 6 bases and J by 8 bases, with 4 bases between them. Germline CDR1 is MNHEY and CDR2 is SVGEGT. The CDR3 totals 10 residues.

This clonotype was detected many times. CDR3 region: CSARGRGTYEQYF. Written as DNA, the CDR3 is TGCAGCGCGAGGGGCAGGGGGACCTACGAGCAGTACTTC. The chain links TRBV29-1 to TRBJ2-7; TRBD1 matches 7 bases. The CDR3 is made up of 13 amino acids. Germline CDR1 SQVTM, CDR2 ANQGSEA. Trimming cost V 7 bases and J 2 bases; bases outside gene matches: 8.

Remarks on this clonotype: Given a much more abundant clone one base away, this may be a read error. The gene calls are TRBV29-1 and TRBJ2-5; a possible D gene is TRBD2 (5 bases). This CDR3 has 12 residues. Germline V lookup: CDR1 SQVTM, CDR2 ANQGSEA. The CDR3 sequence: CNVVGVGETQYF. CDR3 in DNA: TGCAACGTTGTCGGGGTAGGGGAGACCCAGTACTTC.

This clonotype was counted only a few times. CDR3 sequence reads: CSATPGIETQYF. CDR3 nucleotide sequence: TGCAGCGCTACCCCCGGTATCGAGACCCAGTACTTC. The gene calls are TRBV29-1 and TRBJ2-5; no clear D. V gave up 7 bases and J gave up 5 bases, with 14 bases separating them. CDR1 and CDR2 (germline): SQVTM, ANQGSEA. This CDR3 contains 12 residues.

This CDR3 reads CASSQALQSTQYF. CDR3 nucleotide sequence: TGTGCCAGCAGCCAAGCTCTACAATCGACGCAGTATTTT. The chain couples TRBV3-1 to TRBJ2-3; D not certain. The germline CDR1 and CDR2 sequences are LGHDT and YNNKEL (reference sequence). Trimming took 1 base from V and 9 from J, leaving 11 bases between them. The CDR3 consists of 13 residues.

This clonotype has a handful of counts. V is TRBV15 and J is TRBJ1-4, with D unclear. Germline CDR1 reads LNHNV; CDR2 reads YYDKDF (reference sequence). CDR3 length: 14 amino acids. Trimming took off 6 bases at V and 0 bases at J, with 8 bases between the two ends. The CDR3 DNA reads as TGTGCCACCAGGGCAGTTGCAACTAATGAAAAACTGTTTTTT. Encoded protein: CATRAVATNEKLFF.

On this clonotype itself: Germline and junction disagree at one end, which may indicate a read error. The chain has TRBV4-1 and TRBJ2-6, with D possibly called TRBD1 or TRBD2 (5 bases each). The CDR3 runs to 13 residues. Germline CDR1 reads MGHRA; CDR2 reads YSYEKL. Here the CDR3 reads CAGSQGPTNVLTF. The CDR3 DNA is TGCGCCGGCAGCCAGGGACCTACCAACGTCCTGACTTTC.

In the case of this clonotype: A read error may explain this, as a much larger clone is one base away. This rearrangement joins TRBV27 to TRBJ2-1; no clear D. The DNA end favors TRBJ2-7, so the J call may be wrong. Germline CDR1 reads MNHEY; CDR2 reads SMNVEV (reference sequence). The CDR3 is made up of 13 amino acids. The CDR3 region is CASSPDGYNEQYF. CDR3 nucleotides: TGTGCCAGCAGCCCGGACGGTTACAATGAGCAGTACTTC.

This clonotype was counted only a few times. The V call is TRBV4-1, the J call TRBJ2-1, with D possibly matching TRBD2 (7 bases). V was trimmed by 2 bases and J by 1 base, leaving 18 bases between them. Germline V lookup: CDR1 MGHRA, CDR2 YSYEKL. The CDR3 is 18 amino acids. The CDR3 DNA sequence: TGCGCCAGCAGCCAATTAATGGGGGGGCATGGGTCCTACAATGAGCAGTTCTTC. Amino acid sequence: CASSQLMGGHGSYNEQFF.

V is TRBV6-6 and J is TRBJ2-7; D may be TRBD1 or TRBD2 (5 bases each). V lost 2 bases and J 1 base, leaving 18 bases between the germline ends. The germline V gene encodes CDR1 MNHNY and CDR2 SVGAGI (reference sequence). The CDR3 is 17 residues long. CDR3 bases: TGTGCCAGCAGTTACAGATCGACAACCGGGGCTTCCTACGAGCAGTACTTC. Amino acids: CASSYRSTTGASYEQYF.

J is TRBJ2-7 and V is TRBV11-3, with 9 positions matching TRBD2. This CDR3 comprises 15 residues. V trimming: 2 bases; J trimming: 5 bases; junction bases outside the gene matches: 7. The germline V gene has CDR1 SGHNT and CDR2 YENEEA. The CDR3 coding sequence is TGTGCCAGCAGCTTACGGCGGGGGGGCATCGACGAGCAGTACTTC. This sequence encodes CASSLRRGGIDEQYF.

The genes are TRBV3-1 and TRBJ2-4, with TRBD1 matching over 7 bases. The J call is uncertain, as TRBJ2-5 better fits the DNA end. CDR3 length equals 15 residues. CDR1 and CDR2 (germline): LGHDT, YNNKEL (reference sequence). Written as DNA, the CDR3 is TGTGCCAGCAGTCCATGGGACAGCGCCCGGGAGACCCAGTACTTC. Its translation: CASSPWDSARETQYF.

This clonotype was seen more than once but under ten times. The chain has TRBV6-5 and TRBJ1-2; tentative D call: TRBD1 (6 bases). The CDR3 extends over 14 amino acids. Germline loops: CDR1 MNHEY, CDR2 SVGAGI. Trimming took off 7 bases at V and 8 bases at J, with 20 bases between the two ends. The CDR3 reads CASNTKQGMGGYTF. In DNA form, the CDR3 reads TGTGCCAGCAATACGAAGCAGGGGATGGGAGGCTACACCTTC.

The chain is built from TRBV6-1 and TRBJ2-5; D might be TRBD1 (5 bases). Per germline, CDR1 MNHNS and CDR2 SASEGT. CDR3 length equals 14 residues. V was trimmed by 1 base and J by 5 bases, leaving 11 bases between them. CDR3 sequence: CASSEGHPGETQYF. The CDR3 region has the DNA TGTGCCAGCAGTGAAGGGCACCCAGGGGAGACCCAGTACTTC.

This clonotype has just a few counts. The chain uses TRBV20-1 and TRBJ2-5; 7 positions match TRBD1. V was pared by 2 bases and J by 4 bases, with 10 bases of the junction left unmatched. There are 15 residues in the CDR3. Germline CDR1 is DFQATT and CDR2 is SNEGSKA (reference sequence). The CDR3 bases are TGCAGTGCTAGACCCTACAGGGGTTTAGGAGAGACCCAGTACTTC. This gives the protein CSARPYRGLGETQYF.

This chain links TRBV5-1 with TRBJ1-2, with 12 bases lining up with TRBD1. The germline CDR1 and CDR2 sequences are SGHRS and YFSETQ. There are 15 residues in the CDR3. V shed 4 bases, J shed 3 bases, and the junction held 4 bases outside the gene matches. CDR3 residues: CASSPGTGGDYGYTF. CDR3 sequence (DNA): TGCGCCAGCAGCCCGGGGACAGGGGGCGACTATGGCTACACCTTC.

This sequence joins TRBV4-1 and TRBJ2-7; 7 bases match TRBD2. The CDR3 covers 13 residues. CDR1 MGHRA and CDR2 YSYEKL come from the germline V gene. Unmatched junction bases numbered 3, after V lost 1 base and J lost 6 bases. DNA of the CDR3: TGCGCCAGCAGCCAAGGACTAGCAGGCGAGCAGTACTTC. It codes for CASSQGLAGEQYF.

V is TRBV4-1 and J is TRBJ2-5; 9 nucleotides line up with TRBD1. Gene TRBJ2-7 matches the end of the DNA better, so the J call may be wrong. CDR1 and CDR2 (germline): MGHRA, YSYEKL. The CDR3 loop spans 15 amino acids. The CDR3 DNA sequence: TGCGCCAGCAGCCGGGTTGGGACAGGGCTGGACGAGCAGTACTTC. It encodes CASSRVGTGLDEQYF.

The chain carries TRBV11-2 and TRBJ2-1; 16 bases match TRBD2. This CDR3 spans 17 amino acids. Germline CDR1 SGHAT, CDR2 FQNNGV. V lost 5 bases and J lost 4; bases outside the gene matches: 5. Here the CDR3 reads CASSPGTSGRAYNEQFF. The CDR3 DNA reads as TGTGCCAGCAGCCCCGGGACTAGCGGGAGGGCGTACAATGAGCAGTTCTTC.

This clonotype was detected only a few times. The V and J genes are TRBV20-1 and TRBJ1-5; D remains ambiguous. The CDR3 has 14 amino acids. Germline CDR1 and CDR2: DFQATT and SNEGSKA (reference sequence). The V and J ends lost 1 base and 2 bases respectively, with 9 bases between them. Written as DNA, the CDR3 is TGCAGTGCTAGAGTTCCGGAGGGCAATCAGCCCCAGCATTTT. Protein product: CSARVPEGNQPQHF.

This chain uses TRBV12-3 or TRBV12-4 with TRBJ2-1; TRBD1 agrees at 12 bases. V was clipped by 8 bases and J by 9 bases; unmatched bases: 5. CDR3 length equals 13 residues. CDR3 nucleotide sequence: TGTGCCAGCCGGGGGACAGGGGGCAGTGAGCAGTTCTTC. It is translated as CASRGTGGSEQFF.

In this sample, this clonotype turned up once. The genes are TRBV5-1 and TRBJ1-5, with D unresolved. Germline loops: CDR1 SGHRS, CDR2 YFSETQ. CDR3 length: 14 amino acids. V was cut by 0 bases and J by 6 bases, with 10 bases left in between. CDR3 region: CASSLEGYGQPQHF. Here the CDR3 DNA reads TGCGCCAGCAGCTTGGAGGGTTACGGTCAGCCCCAGCATTTT.